A single sample is the source of the 5 T cell receptor beta chains below, sequenced in a study of cytomegalovirus exposure and HLA in healthy donors. PCR employed 60 Vbeta and 13 Jbeta primers. Using immunoSEQ multiplex PCR, the repertoire was profiled, and TCRdb retains in-frame clones only, with some absent. The sample table sets out more than 100,000 clones. The sample comprised PBMCs. Receptor source: a man younger than 30 in good health and CMV-seronegative.

The chain carries TRBV28 and TRBJ1-5; D might be TRBD1 (6 bases). The CDR3 contains 13 residues. The V gene lost 7 bases and the J gene lost 4 bases, with 11 bases spanning the gap. CDR1 and CDR2 (germline): MDHEN, SYDVKM. CDR3 DNA sequence: TGTGCCAGCACTGGGGGGGCGAATCAGCCCCAGCATTTT. This codes for CASTGGANQPQHF.

The V and J genes are TRBV9 and TRBJ2-7; 11 nucleotides line up with TRBD1. The V gene's germline CDR1 is SGDLS and CDR2 YYNGEE. Germline trimming cut 3 bases from V and 6 bases from J; bases unmatched to any gene: 5. The length of the CDR3 is 14 residues. The CDR3 sequence is CASSADRGRIEQYF. Written as DNA, the CDR3 is TGTGCCAGCAGCGCGGACAGGGGGCGGATCGAGCAGTACTTC.

The V gene is TRBV5-1, the J gene TRBJ2-3; the match to TRBD2 covers 9 bases. CDR3 size: 17 residues. Germline CDR1 and CDR2: SGHRS and YFSETQ. V shed 4 bases, J shed 6 bases, and the junction held 15 bases outside the gene matches. The CDR3 DNA sequence: TGCGCCAGCAGCCCCTGGGGCGGGGGGGCCGTGAGGGATACGCAGTATTTT. Its protein is CASSPWGGGAVRDTQYF.

This chain uses TRBV18 with TRBJ2-1, with 11 positions matching TRBD2. The CDR3 length is 16 residues. Germline trimming cut 6 bases from V and 5 bases from J; bases unmatched to any gene: 9. The germline gives CDR1 KGHSH, CDR2 LQKENI. DNA for the CDR3: TGTGCCAGCTCGGCCTTAGCGGGGGGGCTAGACAATGAGCAGTTCTTC. Residues: CASSALAGGLDNEQFF.

The CDR3 here is CASSSTGMVNEKLFF. CDR3 nucleotide sequence: TGCGCCAGCAGCTCAACAGGGATGGTCAATGAAAAACTGTTTTTT. The chain recombines TRBV5-1 with TRBJ1-4, with D tentatively TRBD1 (6 bases). The CDR3 spans 15 residues. Germline V lookup: CDR1 SGHRS, CDR2 YFSETQ. Trimming cost V 3 bases and J 5 bases, with 14 bases left between them.